This TCR beta chain was captured in a study of early T cells in non-severe SARS-CoV-2 infection. Trimming took off 7 bases at V and 4 bases at J, with 14 bases between the two ends. The length of the CDR3 is 13 residues. CDR1 and CDR2 (germline): MNHEY, SVGEGT. TCRdb reprocessed the 5' RACE reads via MiXCR and lists one record per CDR3 protein. Here the sample spans about 56,000 distinct CDR3 sequences, about 10% being singletons. The sequenced sample consisted of whole blood. The chain couples TRBV6-2 or TRBV6-3 to TRBJ2-7, with D hard to call. This receptor was obtained from an adult who was a healthcare worker with PCR-confirmed SARS-CoV-2 infection or an uninfected control (not recorded which). The CDR3, as DNA: TGTGCCAGCAAGACCCCACTAAGTTACGAGCAGTACTTC. This codes for CASKTPLSYEQYF.